The rows below give T cell receptor beta chains drawn from one sample of a study of long-term antiretroviral therapy in people with HIV. The table came from immunoSEQ multiplex PCR; TCRdb's copy has only in-frame clones and leaves some out. The sample holds 20,000 to 25,000 clones, less than 85% seen once. The sequences come from unsorted PBMCs, collected around 1.7 years before starting antiretroviral therapy. These receptors were obtained from a woman aged 40 to 50 with HIV. Both conserved end residues are part of each CDR3. Fields, in order: D gene, V gene, J gene, clone size, CDR3 protein, CDR3 DNA. D genes are given only for firm matches. Size is omitted from some rows. Given values are once, few, many or a class for expanded clones.

.	TRBV6-5	TRBJ2-2	.	CASSYSTTGELFF	TGTGCCAGCAGTTACAGTACCACCGGGGAGCTGTTTTTT
.	TRBV7-8	TRBJ2-7	.	CASSLSPAAPYEQYF	TGTGCCAGCAGCTTATCCCCCGCAGCACCCTACGAGCAGTACTTC
.	TRBV10-2	TRBJ2-1	.	CASSTSLEDEQFF	TGCGCCAGCAGCACTAGTTTGGAGGATGAGCAGTTCTTC
.	TRBV30	TRBJ1-6	.	CAWGQHNSPLHF	TGTGCCTGGGGACAGCATAATTCACCCCTCCACTTT
TRBD1	TRBV18	TRBJ2-5	.	CASSPPGQGQETQYF	TGTGCCAGCTCACCACCGGGACAGGGGCAAGAGACCCAGTACTTC
TRBD1	TRBV9	TRBJ1-4	.	CASSASTGANEKLFF	TGTGCCAGCAGCGCCTCGACAGGGGCCAATGAAAAACTGTTTTTT
TRBD2	TRBV4-2	TRBJ2-7	.	CASSQPLAGAEEQYF	TGTGCCAGCAGCCAACCACTAGCGGGAGCGGAAGAGCAGTACTTC
.	TRBV4-1	TRBJ1-5	.	CASSLSWGSYNQPQHF	TGCGCCAGCAGTCTCAGTTGGGGGTCCTACAATCAGCCCCAGCATTTT
TRBD2	TRBV7-6	TRBJ2-7	.	CASTLTSLSYEQYF	TGTGCCAGCACCTTGACTAGCCTTTCCTACGAGCAGTACTTC
TRBD2	TRBV7-8	TRBJ2-7	.	CASSLAGGPYEQYF	TGTGCCAGCAGTCTAGCGGGAGGACCCTACGAGCAGTACTTC
.	TRBV6-6	TRBJ1-1	.	CASSYPYGGTEAFF	TGTGCCAGCAGTTACCCATATGGTGGCACTGAAGCTTTCTTT
TRBD1	TRBV29-1	TRBJ2-7	.	CSVDRGTYEQYF	TGCAGCGTTGACAGGGGGACCTACGAGCAGTACTTC
.	TRBV7-9	TRBJ1-1	.	CASSLATEAFF	TGTGCCAGCAGCTTAGCGACTGAAGCTTTCTTT
TRBD2	TRBV14	TRBJ2-5	.	CASSLGRWGGQETQYF	TGTGCCAGCAGCCTTGGAAGATGGGGGGGCCAAGAGACCCAGTACTTC
TRBD2	TRBV5-4	TRBJ2-7	few	CASSLTSGDFYEQYF	TGTGCCAGCAGCTTGACTAGCGGAGATTTCTACGAGCAGTACTTC
.	TRBV7-2	TRBJ1-1	.	CASSFKPLGGNTEAFF	TGTGCCAGCAGCTTTAAGCCCCTAGGTGGGAACACTGAAGCTTTCTTT
TRBD1	TRBV27	TRBJ2-5	.	CASSLGTAQETQYF	TGTGCCAGCAGTTTGGGGACAGCCCAAGAGACCCAGTACTTC
.	TRBV6-1	TRBJ1-2	.	CASSELGKLSRYGYTF	TGTGCCAGCAGTGAACTCGGCAAGTTATCCCGGTATGGCTACACCTTC
.	TRBV9	TRBJ1-5	few	CASSVEGAFNQPQHF	TGTGCCAGCAGCGTGGAGGGCGCTTTCAATCAGCCCCAGCATTTT
.	TRBV5-6	TRBJ2-3	once	CASSFTRSSSTDTQYF	TGTGCCAGCAGCTTTACTCGTTCTAGCTCCACAGATACGCAGTATTTT
.	TRBV27	TRBJ1-1	.	CASSLWGNTEAFF	TGTGCCAGCAGTTTATGGGGGAACACTGAAGCTTTCTTT
TRBD1	TRBV4-2	TRBJ2-3	.	CASSQVAGQVSDTQYF	TGTGCCAGCAGCCAAGTTGCGGGACAGGTATCAGATACGCAGTATTTT
.	TRBV9	TRBJ1-1	.	CASSLRDVGTEAFF	TGTGCCAGCAGCCTGAGAGATGTCGGCACTGAAGCTTTCTTT
TRBD1	TRBV7-9	TRBJ1-1	.	CASSYTPQQGAPPEAFF	TGTGCCAGCAGCTACACCCCCCAACAGGGGGCCCCCCCTGAAGCTTTCTTT
TRBD2	TRBV5-4	TRBJ2-1	.	CASTGGGTSGGGLFPDEQFF	TGTGCCAGCACTGGTGGCGGGACTAGCGGGGGCGGACTCTTCCCCGATGAGCAGTTCTTC
.	TRBV30	TRBJ1-5	once	CAWSRESNQPQHF	TGTGCCTGGAGCAGGGAAAGCAATCAGCCCCAGCATTTT
.	TRBV6-4	TRBJ1-2	few	CASSDSRVYGYTF	TGTGCCAGCAGTGACTCCCGCGTCTATGGCTACACCTTC
TRBD2	TRBV11-2	TRBJ2-2	.	CASSARLAVGTGSTGELFF	TGTGCCAGCAGCGCCAGACTAGCGGTCGGGACTGGCAGCACCGGGGAGCTGTTTTTT
TRBD1	TRBV27	TRBJ1-2	.	CASSFSGQGRHYGYTF	TGTGCCAGCAGTTTTTCAGGACAGGGACGGCACTATGGCTACACCTTC
.	TRBV5-4	TRBJ1-5	.	CASSLAPNQPQHF	TGTGCCAGCAGCTTGGCCCCCAATCAGCCCCAGCATTTT
.	TRBV4-1	TRBJ2-7	few	CASSQVRGTEQYF	TGCGCCAGCAGCCAAGTAAGGGGGACCGAGCAGTACTTC
.	TRBV5-6	TRBJ2-7	.	CASSRGRGYEQYF	TGTGCCAGCAGCCGGGGTCGGGGCTACGAGCAGTACTTC
.	TRBV27	TRBJ2-2	.	CASSLYASDYTGELFF	TGTGCCAGCAGTTTATATGCGAGCGACTACACCGGGGAGCTGTTTTTT
TRBD1	TRBV7-2	TRBJ1-2	.	CASRTRGDYGYTF	TGTGCCAGCAGAACCAGGGGGGACTATGGCTACACCTTC
.	TRBV5-1	TRBJ1-1	.	CASSSRTANTEAFF	TGCGCCAGCAGCTCAAGGACAGCAAACACCGAAGCTTTCTTT
.	TRBV9	TRBJ1-2	.	CASSRDSYGYTF	TGTGCCAGCAGCCGTGACAGCTATGGCTACACCTTC
.	TRBV6-5	TRBJ2-7	.	CASSPDRSAGYEQYF	TGTGCCAGCAGCCCCGACAGGTCCGCCGGCTACGAGCAGTACTTC
.	TRBV7-9	TRBJ2-7	few	CASSLSWVSYEQYF	TGTGCCAGCAGCTTATCATGGGTCTCCTACGAGCAGTACTTC
TRBD2	TRBV5-5	TRBJ2-7	.	CASSRTSGYYEQYF	TGTGCCAGCAGTCGGACTAGCGGATACTACGAGCAGTACTTC
.	TRBV27	TRBJ2-5	.	CASSLLGSKETQYF	TGTGCCAGCAGTTTACTTGGGTCAAAAGAGACCCAGTACTTC
.	TRBV7-8	TRBJ1-2	.	CASSRTEESNYGYTF	TGTGCCAGCAGCCGAACAGAAGAGTCTAACTATGGCTACACCTTC
.	TRBV18	TRBJ1-3	.	CASSPGGEGNTIYF	TGTGCCAGCTCACCAGGGGGCGAAGGAAACACCATATATTTT
.	TRBV14	TRBJ1-1	.	CASSPTVHTEAFF	TGTGCCAGCAGCCCGACAGTGCACACTGAAGCTTTCTTT
TRBD2	TRBV9	TRBJ2-1	.	CASSVVAGGPNEQFF	TGTGCCAGCAGCGTAGTAGCGGGAGGGCCGAATGAGCAGTTCTTC
TRBD1	TRBV11-3	TRBJ2-7	.	CASSDTGAFEQYF	TGTGCCAGCAGCGACACAGGGGCCTTCGAGCAGTACTTC
TRBD1	TRBV5-4	TRBJ2-2	few	CASSSRQGTHTRELFF	TGTGCCAGCAGTTCACGACAGGGAACTCACACCCGGGAGCTGTTTTTT
.	TRBV19	TRBJ1-1	.	CASSTRRGGIAEAFF	TGTGCCAGTAGTACCCGCCGAGGGGGAATAGCTGAAGCTTTCTTT
TRBD2	TRBV11-2	TRBJ2-7	.	CASSLAAGGRYEQYF	TGTGCCAGCAGCTTAGCAGCGGGAGGTCGATACGAGCAGTACTTC
TRBD2	TRBV7-9	TRBJ2-2	.	CASNLSRVAGLNTGELFF	TGTGCCAGCAACCTCTCTCGGGTAGCGGGTCTCAACACCGGGGAGCTGTTTTTT
.	TRBV6-1	TRBJ1-1	.	CASSEFPYEAFF	TGTGCCAGCAGTGAATTTCCGTATGAAGCTTTCTTT
.	TRBV27	TRBJ1-5	.	CASSSRGDQPQHF	TGTGCCAGCAGCAGCAGGGGTGATCAGCCCCAGCATTTT
.	TRBV28	TRBJ1-6	.	CASSLSDSPLHF	TGTGCCAGCAGTTTGTCGGATTCACCCCTCCACTTT
.	TRBV19	TRBJ2-1	.	CASSIGQGIHEQFF	TGTGCCAGTAGTATAGGGCAGGGTATCCATGAGCAGTTCTTC
.	TRBV7-9	TRBJ2-1	.	CASSPLFPEQFF	TGTGCCAGCAGCCCGTTGTTCCCTGAGCAGTTCTTC
.	TRBV7-2	TRBJ2-3	.	CASSLSGNTDTQYF	TGTGCCAGCAGTCTCTCGGGGAACACAGATACGCAGTATTTT
.	TRBV5-6	TRBJ2-1	.	CASSSPYNEQFF	TGTGCCAGCAGCTCCCCCTACAATGAGCAGTTCTTC